The source of this T cell receptor (beta chain) is a study of blood T cell repertoires in COVID-19. Overall study: Collection of acute and convalescent COVID-19 samples took place in the United States, Italy and Spain. In each case, the material was cDNA or gDNA derived from T cells, B-cell-depleted T cells, or PBMCs.

Germline V lookup: CDR1 SEHNR, CDR2 FQNEAQ (reference sequence). The CDR3 contains 17 residues. V lost 5 bases and J 4 bases, leaving 21 bases between the germline ends. Sequencing used immunoSEQ multiplex PCR; TCRdb keeps in-frame clones, though not all of them. The sample has roughly 290,000 clones, roughly 88% seen once. This TCR derives from a human donor with COVID-19, enrolled during active disease. The donor label of this sample is uncertain. The chain combines TRBV7-9 with TRBJ2-4, with a weak D call TRBD1 (7 bases). The sequenced material came from peripheral blood. CDR3 coding DNA: TGTGCCAGCAGCCCTCTTTCGGCAGGGGGGAATAAAAACATTCAGTACTTC. Protein: CASSPLSAGGNKNIQYF.